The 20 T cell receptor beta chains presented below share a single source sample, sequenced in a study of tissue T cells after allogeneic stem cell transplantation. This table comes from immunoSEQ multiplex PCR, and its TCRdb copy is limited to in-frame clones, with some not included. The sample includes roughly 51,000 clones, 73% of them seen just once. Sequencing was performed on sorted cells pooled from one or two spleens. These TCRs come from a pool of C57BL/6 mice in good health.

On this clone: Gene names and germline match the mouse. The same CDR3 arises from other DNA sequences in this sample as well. The CDR3 bases that were read are TGTGCAAGCAGCCCGGGACAAGCAAACACAGAAGTCTTC. It codes for CASSPGQANTEVF. The entire CDR3 sequence reads CASSPGQANTEVFF. V usage is TRBV16 and J usage is TRBJ1-1; possibly TRBD1 for D (6 bases). The read terminates 1 residue before the CDR3 end, so the remaining end is supplied by the germline J gene. Germline V gene data show CDR1 as SGHSA and CDR2 as FRNQAP. This CDR3 is built from 14 residues. V dropped 5 bases and J dropped 0 bases, with 10 bases sitting between them. Full variable domain (outside the CDR3, taken from reference TRBV16 and TRBJ1-1): NAGVIQTPRHKVTGKGQEATLWCEPISGHSAVFWYRQTIVQGLEFLTYFRNQAPIDDSGMPKERFSAQMPNQSHSTLKIQSTQPQDSAVYLCASSPGQANTEVFFGKGTRLTVV.

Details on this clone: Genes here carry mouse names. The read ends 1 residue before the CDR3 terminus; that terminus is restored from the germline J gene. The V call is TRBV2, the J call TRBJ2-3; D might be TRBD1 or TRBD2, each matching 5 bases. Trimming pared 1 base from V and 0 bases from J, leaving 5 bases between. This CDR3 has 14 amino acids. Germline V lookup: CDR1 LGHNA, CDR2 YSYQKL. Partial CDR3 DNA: TGTGCCAGCAGCCAAGGGGACAGTGCAGAAACGCTGTAT. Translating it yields CASSQGDSAETLY. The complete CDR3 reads CASSQGDSAETLYF.

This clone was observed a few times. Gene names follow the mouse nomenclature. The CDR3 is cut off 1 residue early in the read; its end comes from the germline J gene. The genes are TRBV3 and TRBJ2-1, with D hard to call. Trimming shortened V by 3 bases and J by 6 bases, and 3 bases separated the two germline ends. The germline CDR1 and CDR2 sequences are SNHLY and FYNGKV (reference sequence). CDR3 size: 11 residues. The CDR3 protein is CASSFFAEQFF. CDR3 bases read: TGTGCCAGCAGCTTCTTTGCTGAGCAGTTC.

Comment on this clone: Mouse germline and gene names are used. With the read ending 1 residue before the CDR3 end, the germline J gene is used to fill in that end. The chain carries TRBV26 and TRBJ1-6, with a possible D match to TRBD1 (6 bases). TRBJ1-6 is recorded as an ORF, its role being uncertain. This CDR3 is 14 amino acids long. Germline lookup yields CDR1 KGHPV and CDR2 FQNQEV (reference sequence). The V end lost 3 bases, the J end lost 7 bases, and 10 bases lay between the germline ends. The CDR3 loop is CASSLGTRNSPLYF. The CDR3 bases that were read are TGTGCCAGCAGTCTTGGGACAAGAAATTCGCCCCTCTAC.

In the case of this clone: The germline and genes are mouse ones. The CDR3: CASGVTGGENTGQLYF. CDR3 DNA, as far as it was read: TGTGCCAGCGGGGTGACTGGGGGGGAAAACACCGGGCAGCTCTAC. The chain uses TRBV13-2 and TRBJ2-2; 11 bases line up with TRBD2. The DNA ends 1 residue before the CDR3 does, and the rest of the CDR3 is filled in from the germline J gene. V dropped 5 bases and J dropped 1; count of bases not matched to a gene: 4. CDR1 NNHNN and CDR2 SYGAGS come from the germline V gene (reference sequence). The CDR3 sequence is 16 residues long.

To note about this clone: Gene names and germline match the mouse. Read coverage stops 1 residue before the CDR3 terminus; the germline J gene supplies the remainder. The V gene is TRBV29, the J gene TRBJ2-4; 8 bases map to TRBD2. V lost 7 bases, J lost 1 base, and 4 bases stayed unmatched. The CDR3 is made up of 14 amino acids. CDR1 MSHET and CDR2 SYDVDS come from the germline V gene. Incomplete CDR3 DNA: TGTGCTAGCAAAAGGACTGGGCGTCAAAACACCTTGTAC. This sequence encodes CASKRTGRQNTLY. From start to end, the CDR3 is CASKRTGRQNTLYF.

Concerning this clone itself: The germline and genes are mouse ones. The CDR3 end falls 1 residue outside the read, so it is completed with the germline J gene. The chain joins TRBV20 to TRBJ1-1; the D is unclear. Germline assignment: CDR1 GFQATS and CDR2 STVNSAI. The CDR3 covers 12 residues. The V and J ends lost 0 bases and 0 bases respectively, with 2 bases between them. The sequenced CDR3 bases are TGTGGTGCTAGGGAACAGAACACAGAAGTCTTC. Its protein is CGAREQNTEVF. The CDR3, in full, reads CGAREQNTEVFF.

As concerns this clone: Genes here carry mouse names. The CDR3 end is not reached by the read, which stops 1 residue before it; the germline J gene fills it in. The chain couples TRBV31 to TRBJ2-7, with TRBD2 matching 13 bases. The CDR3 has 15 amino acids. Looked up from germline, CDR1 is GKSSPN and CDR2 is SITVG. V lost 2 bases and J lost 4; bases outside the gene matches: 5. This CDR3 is CAWSEGDWGGYEQYF. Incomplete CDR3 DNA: TGTGCCTGGAGTGAGGGGGACTGGGGGGGTTATGAACAGTAC.

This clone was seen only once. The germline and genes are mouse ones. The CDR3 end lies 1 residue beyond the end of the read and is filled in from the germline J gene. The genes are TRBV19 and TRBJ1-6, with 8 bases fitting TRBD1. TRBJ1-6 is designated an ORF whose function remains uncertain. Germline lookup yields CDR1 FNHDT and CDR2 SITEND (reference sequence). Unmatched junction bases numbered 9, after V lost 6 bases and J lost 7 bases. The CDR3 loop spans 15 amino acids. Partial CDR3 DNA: TGTGCCAGCACCCCGGGCAGGGGGCGAAATTCGCCCCTCTAC. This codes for CASTPGRGRNSPLY. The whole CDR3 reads CASTPGRGRNSPLYF.

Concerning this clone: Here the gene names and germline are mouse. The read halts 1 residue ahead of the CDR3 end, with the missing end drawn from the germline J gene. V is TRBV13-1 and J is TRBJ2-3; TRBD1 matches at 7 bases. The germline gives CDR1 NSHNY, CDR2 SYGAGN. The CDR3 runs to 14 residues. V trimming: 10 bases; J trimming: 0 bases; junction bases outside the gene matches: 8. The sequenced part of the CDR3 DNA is TGTGCCTCTAGGGAGACAGGGAGTGCAGAAACGCTGTAT. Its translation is CASRETGSAETLY. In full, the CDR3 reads CASRETGSAETLYF.

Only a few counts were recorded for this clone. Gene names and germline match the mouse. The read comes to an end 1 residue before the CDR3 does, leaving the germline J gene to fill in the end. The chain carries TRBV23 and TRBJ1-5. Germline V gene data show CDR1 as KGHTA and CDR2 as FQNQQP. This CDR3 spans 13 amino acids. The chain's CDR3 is CSSSQSGKKAPLF. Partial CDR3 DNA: TGCTCCAGCAGTCAATCGGGAAAGAAGGCTCCGCTT.

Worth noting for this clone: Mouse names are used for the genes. CDR3 amino acids: CASSLPRTGGNTGQLYF. The sequenced part of the CDR3 DNA is TGTGCCAGCAGTTTACCTCGGACTGGGGGGAACACCGGGCAGCTCTAC. This sequence joins TRBV15 and TRBJ2-2; 11 nucleotides agree with TRBD2. Read data end 1 residue before the CDR3 end; the end is taken from the germline J gene. The CDR3 totals 17 residues. Trimming removed 2 bases from V and 2 bases from J; junction bases left unmatched: 4. From germline, CDR1 is SGHND and CDR2 FRSKSL.

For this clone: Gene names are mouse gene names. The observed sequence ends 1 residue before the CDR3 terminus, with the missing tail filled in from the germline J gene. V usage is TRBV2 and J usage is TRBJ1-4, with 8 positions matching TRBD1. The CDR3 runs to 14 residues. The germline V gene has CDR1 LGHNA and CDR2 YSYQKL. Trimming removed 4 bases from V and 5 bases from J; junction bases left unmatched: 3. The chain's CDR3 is CASSPTGENERLFF. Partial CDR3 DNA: TGTGCCAGCAGCCCGACAGGGGAGAACGAAAGATTATTT.

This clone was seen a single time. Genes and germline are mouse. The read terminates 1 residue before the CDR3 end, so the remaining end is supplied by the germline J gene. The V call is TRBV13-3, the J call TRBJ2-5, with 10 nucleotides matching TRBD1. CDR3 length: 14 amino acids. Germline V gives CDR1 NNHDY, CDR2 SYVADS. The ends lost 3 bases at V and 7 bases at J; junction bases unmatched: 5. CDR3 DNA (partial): TGTGCCAGCAGTGGCCGGGACAGGGGAAACACCCAGTAC. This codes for CASSGRDRGNTQY. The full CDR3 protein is CASSGRDRGNTQYF.

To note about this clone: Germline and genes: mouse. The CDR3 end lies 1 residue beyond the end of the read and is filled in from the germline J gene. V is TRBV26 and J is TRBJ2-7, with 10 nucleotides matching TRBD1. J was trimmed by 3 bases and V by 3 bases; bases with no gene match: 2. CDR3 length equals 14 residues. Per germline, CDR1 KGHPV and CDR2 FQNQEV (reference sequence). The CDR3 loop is CASSLGTGVYEQYF. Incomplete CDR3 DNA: TGTGCCAGCAGTCTCGGGACAGGGGTCTATGAACAGTAC.

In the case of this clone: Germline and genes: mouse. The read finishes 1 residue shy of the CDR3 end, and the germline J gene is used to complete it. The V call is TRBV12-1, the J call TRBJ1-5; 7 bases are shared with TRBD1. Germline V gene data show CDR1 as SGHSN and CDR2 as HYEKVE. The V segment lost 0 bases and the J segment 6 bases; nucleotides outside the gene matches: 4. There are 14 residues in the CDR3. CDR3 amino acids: CASSLTGTAQAPLF. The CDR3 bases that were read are TGTGCCAGCTCTCTCACCGGGACAGCCCAGGCTCCGCTT.

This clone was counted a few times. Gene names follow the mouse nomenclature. The CDR3 spells CASSLDLDTQYF. CDR3 bases read: TGTGCCAGCTCTCTCGACTTAGACACCCAGTAC. J is TRBJ2-5 and V is TRBV12-2; no firm D call. The sequenced fragment ends 1 residue before the CDR3 boundary, so the rest is inferred from the germline J gene. The V gene lost 0 bases and the J gene lost 5 bases, with 5 bases spanning the gap. The CDR3 extends over 12 amino acids. Germline-derived CDR1 and CDR2 are SGHLS and HYDKME.

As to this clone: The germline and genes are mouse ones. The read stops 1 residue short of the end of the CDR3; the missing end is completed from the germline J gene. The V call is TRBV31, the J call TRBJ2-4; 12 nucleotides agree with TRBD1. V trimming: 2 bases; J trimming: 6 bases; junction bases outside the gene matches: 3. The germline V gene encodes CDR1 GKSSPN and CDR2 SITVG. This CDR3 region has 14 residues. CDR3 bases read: TGTGCCTGGAGTTCCGGGACAGGGGGCAACACCTTGTAC. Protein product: CAWSSGTGGNTLY. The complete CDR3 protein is CAWSSGTGGNTLYF.

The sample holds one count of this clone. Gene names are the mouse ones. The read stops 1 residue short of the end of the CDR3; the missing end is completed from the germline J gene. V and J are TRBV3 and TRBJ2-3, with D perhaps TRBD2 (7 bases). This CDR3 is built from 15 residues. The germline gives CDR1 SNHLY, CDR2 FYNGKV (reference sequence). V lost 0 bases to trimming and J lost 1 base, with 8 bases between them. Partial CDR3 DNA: TGTGCCAGCAGCTTAGCGGGGGGCGGTGCAGAAACGCTGTAT. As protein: CASSLAGGGAETLY. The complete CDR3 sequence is CASSLAGGGAETLYF.

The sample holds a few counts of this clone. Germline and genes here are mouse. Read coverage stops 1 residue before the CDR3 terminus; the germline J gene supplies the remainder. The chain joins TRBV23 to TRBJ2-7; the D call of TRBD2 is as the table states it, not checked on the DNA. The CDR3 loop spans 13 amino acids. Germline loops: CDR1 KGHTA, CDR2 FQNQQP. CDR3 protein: CSSSPGLGGEQYF. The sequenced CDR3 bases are TGCTCCAGCAGTCCGGGACTGGGGGGGGAACAGTAC.